Listed here are 26 T cell receptor beta chains from one sample, sequenced in a study of blood T cells in healthy people across ages. Through a sample-barcoded 5' primer and a J-beta primer mix, a second PCR was run for roughly 6 to 11 cycles. MiXCR, applied by TCRdb to the 5' RACE reads, yields one record per CDR3 protein. Of about 1.6 million distinct CDR3 sequences listed, almost 35% were seen once; the top ten hold roughly 10%. Sequencing was done on a sample of blood. Every receptor here comes from a woman in her twenties or thirties in good health.

The CDR3 is CASSLGLAGGPSTQYF. Written as DNA, the CDR3 is TGTGCCAGCAGCTTGGGACTAGCGGGGGGTCCCAGTACGCAGTATTTT. The chain couples TRBV7-2 to TRBJ2-3; TRBD2 matches 15 bases. Germline trimming cut 3 bases from V and 8 bases from J; bases unmatched to any gene: 6. The germline CDR1 and CDR2 sequences are SGHTA and FQGNSA. The CDR3 has 16 amino acids.

The rearrangement joins TRBV28 to TRBJ2-4; D is perhaps TRBD1 (5 bases). Germline CDR1 reads MDHEN; CDR2 reads SYDVKM. V was shortened by 3 bases and J by 4 bases, with 10 bases between the two germline ends. The CDR3 covers 14 residues. As DNA, the CDR3 is TGTGCCAGCAGTTTGGGGCGTGCGAAAAACATTCAGTACTTC. Translation: CASSLGRAKNIQYF.

The V call is TRBV29-1, the J call TRBJ2-2; D is perhaps TRBD1 (5 bases). Germline-derived CDR1 and CDR2 are SQVTM and ANQGSEA. The CDR3 sequence is 14 residues long. V lost 4 bases and J lost 1, with 10 bases in between. CDR3 region: CSVGRGVNTGELFF. Written as DNA, the CDR3 is TGCAGCGTTGGAAGGGGCGTGAACACCGGGGAGCTGTTTTTT.

This clonotype appeared once. The gene calls are TRBV7-8 and TRBJ2-1; D uncertain. The CDR3 has 14 amino acids. Trimming removed 5 bases at V and 4 bases at J, with 12 bases between. CDR1 is SGHVS, CDR2 FQNEAQ, per germline. The DNA of the CDR3 is TGTGCCAGCAGCCAAGGAAGGGAATACAATGAGCAGTTCTTC. It translates to CASSQGREYNEQFF.

The chain uses TRBV13 and TRBJ1-2; 9 bases agree with TRBD1. Germline V gene sequence: CDR1 PRHDT, CDR2 FYEKMQ (reference sequence). V lost 4 bases, J lost 7 bases, and 7 bases stayed unmatched. The CDR3 length is 14 residues. DNA of the CDR3: TGTGCCAGCAGCTCCGGGACAGGGATTGCTGGCTACACCTTC. It is translated as CASSSGTGIAGYTF.

This clonotype came up a few times. J is TRBJ2-7 and V is TRBV9; the D is unclear. Trimming took off 3 bases at V and 0 bases at J, with 13 bases between the two ends. CDR3 length: 15 residues. CDR1 is SGDLS and CDR2 is YYNGEE in the germline V gene. CDR3 DNA: TGTGCCAGCAGCGCGAGTACTGCGCTCTCCTACGAGCAGTACTTC. The encoded protein is CASSASTALSYEQYF.

This chain connects TRBV3-1 to TRBJ2-3, with TRBD1 as a possible D gene (6 bases). Trimming shortened V by 2 bases and J by 8 bases, and 11 bases separated the two germline ends. CDR3 length: 13 residues. Germline V CDR1 and CDR2: LGHDT, YNNKEL (reference sequence). The CDR3 is CASSQSGGPTQYF. The CDR3 DNA is TGTGCCAGCAGCCAATCTGGGGGCCCTACGCAGTATTTT.

The chain is built from TRBV7-9 and TRBJ2-7; 8 bases agree with TRBD1. Germline CDR1 is SEHNR and CDR2 is FQNEAQ (reference sequence). The CDR3 contains 15 residues. The V gene end was trimmed by 4 bases and the J gene end by 3 bases; junction bases not matched to a gene: 8. CDR3 sequence reads: CASSSGQESGYEQYF. CDR3 nucleotides: TGTGCCAGCAGCTCGGGACAGGAGTCTGGCTACGAGCAGTACTTC.

V usage is TRBV12-5 and J usage is TRBJ1-2, with TRBD1 matching over 8 bases. CDR1 and CDR2 (germline): LGHNT, FRNRAP. The CDR3 extends over 13 amino acids. The V segment lost 1 base and the J segment 10 bases; nucleotides outside the gene matches: 5. The CDR3 coding sequence is TGTGCTAGTGGTTTGGGGACAGGGTCCGACTACACCTTC. This encodes CASGLGTGSDYTF.

The V gene is TRBV20-1, the J gene TRBJ2-5; D is ambiguous. The V and J ends lost 0 bases and 8 bases respectively, with 7 bases between them. This CDR3 is built from 11 residues. Germline assignment: CDR1 DFQATT and CDR2 SNEGSKA (reference sequence). The CDR3 protein is CSAREGRTQYF. DNA for the CDR3: TGCAGTGCTAGAGAGGGAAGAACCCAGTACTTC.

This clonotype was recorded a few times. This chain joins TRBV3-1 and TRBJ1-2; weak D call: TRBD1 (6 bases). Germline V gene data show CDR1 as LGHDT and CDR2 as YNNKEL (reference sequence). CDR3 length equals 13 residues. The V end lost 1 base, the J end lost 8 bases, and 11 bases lay between the germline ends. For the CDR3, the DNA is TGTGCCAGCAGCCAAGCTGGGGGCGGAGGCTACACCTTC. Its protein product is CASSQAGGGGYTF.

This clonotype showed up just once. J is TRBJ2-5 and V is TRBV6-1; 8 positions agree with TRBD1. V gave up 7 bases and J gave up 5 bases; unmatched junction bases: 21. Germline V gene data show CDR1 as MNHNS and CDR2 as SASEGT. The CDR3 loop spans 18 amino acids. CDR3 nucleotides: TGTGCCAGCACCAGGAGGGGTCTGACAGGGGCGAGGGGGGAGACCCAGTACTTC. Translated, it gives CASTRRGLTGARGETQYF.

The chain recombines TRBV29-1 with TRBJ1-1, with D unclear. The CDR3 spans 12 residues. CDR1 is SQVTM and CDR2 is ANQGSEA in the germline V gene. V lost 4 bases and J lost 2, with 8 bases in between. Written as DNA, the CDR3 is TGCAGCGTTGTAGGCAGCAACACTGAAGCTTTCTTT. It specifies CSVVGSNTEAFF.

This clonotype was counted between two and nine times. The chain's CDR3 is CATSFGTANYGYTF. The CDR3 bases are TGTGCCACCAGCTTTGGGACGGCAAACTATGGCTACACCTTC. The genes are TRBV15 and TRBJ1-2, with a weak D call TRBD1 (5 bases). Germline CDR1 is LNHNV and CDR2 is YYDKDF (reference sequence). V gave up 5 bases and J gave up 2 bases, with 12 bases separating them. The CDR3 is 14 amino acids.

The chain joins TRBV5-4 to TRBJ2-2; D unresolved. The germline gives CDR1 SGHNT, CDR2 YYREEE (reference sequence). The CDR3 loop spans 16 amino acids. The germline V and J ends were trimmed by 1 base and 7 bases, with 17 bases remaining between them. The CDR3 spells CASSLRKGSVGGELFF. In nucleotides, the CDR3 is TGTGCCAGCAGCTTGCGTAAGGGCTCCGTGGGCGGGGAGCTGTTTTTT.

The CDR3 region has the DNA TGTGCCAGCAGCCCCGGGCTCCGGCGACAACCAATTGAAGCTTTCTTT. Amino acid sequence: CASSPGLRRQPIEAFF. The chain is built from TRBV7-8 and TRBJ1-1; D gene ambiguous. Trimming shortened V by 5 bases and J by 7 bases, and 23 bases separated the two germline ends. Germline CDR1 is SGHVS and CDR2 is FQNEAQ. The CDR3 has 16 residues.

The chain combines TRBV20-1 with TRBJ2-7; no reliable D call. This CDR3 comprises 14 residues. Germline CDR1 DFQATT, CDR2 SNEGSKA (reference sequence). V was pared by 1 base and J by 2 bases, with 12 bases between. The DNA for the CDR3 is TGCAGTGCTAGAGTGTCAGGCCATCCCTACGAGCAGTACTTC. It yields the protein CSARVSGHPYEQYF.

Details on this clonotype: Germline is not matched at one junction end, which may reflect a read error. The chain combines TRBV10-3 with TRBJ2-3, with D perhaps matching TRBD1 or TRBD2 (5 bases each). Per the germline V gene, CDR1 is ENHRY and CDR2 is SYGVKD. This CDR3 contains 15 residues. Here the CDR3 reads CAISIGTQGGDAQYF. CDR3 DNA: TGTGCCATCAGTATCGGGACCCAGGGCGGAGATGCGCAGTATTTT.

CDR3 loop: CASSPREGHLRNEQFF. CDR3 bases: TGTGCCAGCAGCCCAAGGGAGGGGCACCTTCGGAATGAGCAGTTCTTC. The chain employs TRBV3-1 and TRBJ2-1; 7 bases agree with TRBD2. CDR1 and CDR2 from the germline V gene are LGHDT and YNNKEL (reference sequence). The CDR3 is 16 amino acids. With 4 bases clipped from V and 7 bases from J, the junction kept 13 bases outside the gene matches.

The chain recombines TRBV12-3 or TRBV12-4 with TRBJ2-1; 14 bases line up with TRBD2. This CDR3 is built from 18 residues. V was pared by 5 bases and J by 0 bases, with 6 bases of the junction left unmatched. Here the CDR3 reads CASSIGLAGGISYNEQFF. DNA of the CDR3: TGTGCCAGCAGTATCGGACTAGCGGGAGGTATCTCCTACAATGAGCAGTTCTTC.

There are a few counts of this clonotype. This rearrangement joins TRBV29-1 to TRBJ2-6; 7 bases map to TRBD1. After removal of 5 bases from V and 3 bases from J, the junction contained 16 bases not matched to a gene. Germline V gene lookup returns CDR1 SQVTM and CDR2 ANQGSEA. The CDR3 runs to 18 residues. CDR3 region: CSVSDRAEISYGANVLTF. The CDR3 DNA reads as TGCAGCGTTTCCGACAGGGCCGAAATTTCGTATGGGGCCAACGTCCTGACTTTC.

CDR3 residues: CSAVWGNEQFF. The CDR3 coding sequence is TGCAGTGCGGTCTGGGGCAATGAGCAGTTCTTC. V is TRBV20-1 and J is TRBJ2-1; D is ambiguous. V was trimmed by 6 bases and J by 6 bases, leaving 9 bases between them. Germline lookup yields CDR1 DFQATT and CDR2 SNEGSKA (reference sequence). The length of the CDR3 is 11 residues.

V usage is TRBV15 and J usage is TRBJ1-4; tentatively, D is TRBD1 (5 bases). Germline V gene lookup returns CDR1 LNHNV and CDR2 YYDKDF (reference sequence). The CDR3 runs to 17 residues. Trimming left V 4 bases short and J 7 bases short, with 22 bases between. The CDR3 here is CATSKEPRDGVAEKLFF. CDR3 sequence (DNA): TGTGCCACCAGCAAGGAGCCTAGGGACGGGGTCGCTGAAAAACTGTTTTTT.

This rearrangement joins TRBV10-3 to TRBJ2-7; 12 bases map to TRBD2. The ends lost 7 bases at V and 1 base at J; junction bases unmatched: 5. The CDR3 has 15 residues. Per germline, CDR1 ENHRY and CDR2 SYGVKD. The CDR3 region has the DNA TGTGCCATCACCTCCGGACTAGCGGGGTCCTACGAGCAGTACTTC. Residues: CAITSGLAGSYEQYF.

V usage is TRBV7-2 and J usage is TRBJ2-1; TRBD1 or TRBD2 may be the D gene (6 bases each). The CDR3 is made up of 16 amino acids. The germline CDR1 and CDR2 sequences are SGHTA and FQGNSA. Trimming left V 2 bases short and J 0 bases short, with 11 bases between. The CDR3 nucleotides read TGTGCCAGCAGCTTATCAGGGGAGGCCTCCTACAATGAGCAGTTCTTC. Translation gives CASSLSGEASYNEQFF.

For this clonotype: Compared with germline, one end of the junction differs, possibly owing to a read error. The chain couples TRBV12-3 or TRBV12-4 to TRBJ1-2, with D possibly matching TRBD1 (5 bases). The CDR3 covers 14 residues. The CDR3 nucleotides read TGTGCCGGCAGTTCGCAAAAAGGGGCGTATGGCTACACCTTC. Protein: CAGSSQKGAYGYTF.